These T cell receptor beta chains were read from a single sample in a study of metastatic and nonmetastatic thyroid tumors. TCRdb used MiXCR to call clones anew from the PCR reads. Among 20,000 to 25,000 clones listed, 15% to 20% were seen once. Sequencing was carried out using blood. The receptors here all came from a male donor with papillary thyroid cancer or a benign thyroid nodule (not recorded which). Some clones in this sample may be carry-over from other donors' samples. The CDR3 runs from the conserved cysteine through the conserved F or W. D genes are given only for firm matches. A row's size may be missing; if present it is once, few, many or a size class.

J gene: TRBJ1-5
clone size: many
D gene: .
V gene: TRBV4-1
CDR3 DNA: TGCGCCAGCAGCCAACTACTGGGTCCGCCCCAGCATTTT
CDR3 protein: CASSQLLGPPQHF

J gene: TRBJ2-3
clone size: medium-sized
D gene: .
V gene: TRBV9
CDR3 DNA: TGTGCCAGCAGCGTAGCGACAGATACGCAGTATTTT
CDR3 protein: CASSVATDTQYF

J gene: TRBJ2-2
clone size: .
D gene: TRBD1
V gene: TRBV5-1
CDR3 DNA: TGCGCCAGCAGCTACACAGGGGGCACCGGGGAGCTGTTTTTT
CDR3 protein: CASSYTGGTGELFF

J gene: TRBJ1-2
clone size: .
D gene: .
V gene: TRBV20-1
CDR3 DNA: TGCAGTGCTAGAGACCGCCGGGGGACCATACATGGCTACACCTTC
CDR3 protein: CSARDRRGTIHGYTF

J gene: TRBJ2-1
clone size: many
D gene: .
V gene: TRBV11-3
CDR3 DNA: TGTGCCAGCAGCTTCGAACTAGCAGCGGTCGATGAGCAGTTCTTC
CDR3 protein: CASSFELAAVDEQFF

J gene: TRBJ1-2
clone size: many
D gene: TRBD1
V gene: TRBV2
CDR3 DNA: TGTGCCACCACGACAGGGGGCTATGGCTACACCTTC
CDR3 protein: CATTTGGYGYTF

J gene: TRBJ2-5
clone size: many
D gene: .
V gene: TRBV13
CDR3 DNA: TGTGCCAGCAGCTCCGGGGCAGAAGAGACCCAGTACTTC
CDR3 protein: CASSSGAEETQYF

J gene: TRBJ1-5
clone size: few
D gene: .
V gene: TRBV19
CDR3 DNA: TGTGCCAGTAGTATAGGGGACAACAATCAGCCCCAGCATTTT
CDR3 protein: CASSIGDNNQPQHF

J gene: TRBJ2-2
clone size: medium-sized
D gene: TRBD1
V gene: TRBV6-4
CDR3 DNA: TGTGCCAGCAGTGACAGGGGGCACACCGGGGAGCTGTTTTTT
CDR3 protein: CASSDRGHTGELFF

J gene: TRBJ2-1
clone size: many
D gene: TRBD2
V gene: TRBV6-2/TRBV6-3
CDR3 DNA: TGTGCCAGCAGTAGTAGCGGGGGGGACAATGAGCAGTTCTTC
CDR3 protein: CASSSSGGDNEQFF

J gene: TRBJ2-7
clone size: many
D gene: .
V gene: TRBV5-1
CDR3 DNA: TGCGCCAGCAGCTTGGGACCGAACTACGAGCAGTACTTC
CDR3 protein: CASSLGPNYEQYF

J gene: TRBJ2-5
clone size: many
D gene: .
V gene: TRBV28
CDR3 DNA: TGTGCCAGCAGTTTACAGGGAGCCTCGGAGACCCAGTACTTC
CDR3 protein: CASSLQGASETQYF

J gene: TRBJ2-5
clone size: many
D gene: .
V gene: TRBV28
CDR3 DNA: TGTGCCAGCAGTTCAGGGGACGGTGGAGAGACCCAGTACTTC
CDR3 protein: CASSSGDGGETQYF

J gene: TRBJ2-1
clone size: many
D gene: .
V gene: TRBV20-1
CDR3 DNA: TGCAGTGCTAGCCTCCTGGGGCCACACAATGAGCAGTTCTTC
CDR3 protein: CSASLLGPHNEQFF

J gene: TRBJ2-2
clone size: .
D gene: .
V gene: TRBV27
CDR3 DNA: TGTGCCAGCAGTCCGAATCGTACCGGGGAGCTGTTTTTT
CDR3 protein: CASSPNRTGELFF

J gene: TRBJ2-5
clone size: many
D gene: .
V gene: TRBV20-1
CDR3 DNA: TGCAGTGCTAGTCGAGGACGGATCCAAGAGACCCAGTACTTC
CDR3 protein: CSASRGRIQETQYF

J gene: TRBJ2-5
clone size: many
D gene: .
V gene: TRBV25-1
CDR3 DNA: TGTGCCAGCAGTGATAAAATGGGGATGGAGACCCAGTACTTC
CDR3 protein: CASSDKMGMETQYF

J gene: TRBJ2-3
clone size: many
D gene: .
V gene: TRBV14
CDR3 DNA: TGTGCCAGCAGCCTGAATAGCGGTTATACTAGCACAGATACGCAGTATTTT
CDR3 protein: CASSLNSGYTSTDTQYF

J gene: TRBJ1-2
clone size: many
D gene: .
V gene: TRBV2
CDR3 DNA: TGTGCCAGCAGCGAACCCGGGCCTTGGGGCTACACCTTC
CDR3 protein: CASSEPGPWGYTF

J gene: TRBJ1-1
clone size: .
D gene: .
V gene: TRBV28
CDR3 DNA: TGTGCCAGCAGTCCGGGGACTTCGGGAAACACTGAAGCTTTCTTT
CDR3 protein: CASSPGTSGNTEAFF

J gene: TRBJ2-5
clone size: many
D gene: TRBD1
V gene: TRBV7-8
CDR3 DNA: TGTGCCAGCAGCCTATATGGGACAGGGTGGAGGGCCCAGTACTTC
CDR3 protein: CASSLYGTGWRAQYF

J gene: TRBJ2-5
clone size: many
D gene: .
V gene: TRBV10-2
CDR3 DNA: TGCGCCAGCAGTGAGTCAGGAGAGACCCAGTACTTC
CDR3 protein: CASSESGETQYF

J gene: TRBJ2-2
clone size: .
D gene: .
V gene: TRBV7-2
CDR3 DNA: TGTGCCAGCAGCTTAGGGATGTCGTCCCCCGGGGAGCTGTTTTTT
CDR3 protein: CASSLGMSSPGELFF

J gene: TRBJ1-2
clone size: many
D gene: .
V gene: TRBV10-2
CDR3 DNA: TGCGCCAGCAGTGAGTCCTACGGCCTCAACTATGGCTACACCTTC
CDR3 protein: CASSESYGLNYGYTF

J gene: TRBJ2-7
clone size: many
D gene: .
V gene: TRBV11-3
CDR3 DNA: TGTGCCAGCAGCTTAGAAGGGAGTCCGTACGAGCAGTACTTC
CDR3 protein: CASSLEGSPYEQYF

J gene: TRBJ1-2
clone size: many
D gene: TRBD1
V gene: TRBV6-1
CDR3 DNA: TGTGCCAGCAGCCGGACAGGATGGGATGGCTACACCTTC
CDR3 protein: CASSRTGWDGYTF

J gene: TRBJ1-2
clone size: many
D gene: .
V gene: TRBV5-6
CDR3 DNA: TGTGCCAGCAGCTTGGGAGAGACATATGGCTACACCTTC
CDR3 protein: CASSLGETYGYTF

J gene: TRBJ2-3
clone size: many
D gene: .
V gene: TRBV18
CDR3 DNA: TGTGCCAGCTCACCCTACAGGGTAGGCACAGATACGCAGTATTTT
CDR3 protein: CASSPYRVGTDTQYF

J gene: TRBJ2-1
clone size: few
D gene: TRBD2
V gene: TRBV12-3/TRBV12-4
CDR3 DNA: TGTGCCAGCAGTTTACTTGGACTAGCGGGAGGTCCTGGTGAGCAGTTCTTC
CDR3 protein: CASSLLGLAGGPGEQFF

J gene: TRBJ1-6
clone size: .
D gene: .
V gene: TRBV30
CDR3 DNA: TGTGCCTGGAGTGTTAAGGGCCGGGCACCCCTCCACTTT
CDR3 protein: CAWSVKGRAPLHF